This T cell receptor beta chain was sequenced in a study of blood T cell repertoires in COVID-19. The overall study: T cells, B-cell-depleted T cells, or PBMCs provided the cDNA or gDNA that served as material.

The germline V gene encodes CDR1 SGHTA and CDR2 FQGNSA. V was pared by 5 bases and J by 3 bases, with 10 bases between. The CDR3 is 13 amino acids. The table came from immunoSEQ multiplex PCR; TCRdb's copy has only in-frame clones and leaves some out. Of under 250,000 clones listed, 80% to 95% are singletons. This sequence was found in a man aged 25-45 years with COVID-19, enrolled during active disease. The sample consisted of peripheral blood. The chain combines TRBV7-2 with TRBJ1-1; D is unresolved. The DNA for the CDR3 is TGTGCCAGCAGCAGGGAGCCCCACACTGAAGCTTTCTTT. Its translation: CASSREPHTEAFF.